Shown below are 32 T cell receptor beta chains from a single sample sequenced in a study of human T cells and chemical hapten exposure. TCRdb re-derived calls from the RACE reads in MiXCR, one entry per CDR3 protein. The sample has roughly 100,000 distinct CDR3 sequences, 11% seen once. Time point given: pre-sensitization, week 0. Treatment denoted: therapeutic diphenylcyclopropenone sensitization with weekly scalp DPC. The sequencing used whole blood, collected in connection with sensitization to the hapten diphenylcyclopropenone (DPC). All receptors derive from a woman aged 60-75 years with alopecia areata. Some clones in this sample may be carry-over from other donors' samples.

Note on this clonotype: One end of the junction fails to match germline, which may point to a read error. This chain connects TRBV27 to TRBJ1-6; 8 bases agree with TRBD1. The CDR3 runs to 16 residues. CDR1 is MNHEY and CDR2 is SMNVEV in the germline V gene (reference sequence). The DNA of the CDR3 is TGTGCCAGCAGTTTAACTCAGGGGGCAGGCAATTCAACCCTCCACTTT. Translation: CASSLTQGAGNSTLHF.

This sequence joins TRBV23-1 and TRBJ2-7; D could derive from TRBD1 or TRBD2 (5 bases each). TRBV23-1 belongs to the ORF category, with a function that is uncertain. Trimming took off 1 base at V and 4 bases at J, with 14 bases between the two ends. CDR3 size: 15 residues. The CDR3 DNA reads TGCGCCAGCAGTCAATACACGGGGCCCTCTTACGAGCAGTACTTC. Its protein is CASSQYTGPSYEQYF.

This clonotype was observed many times. This chain connects TRBV18 to TRBJ1-5; TRBD1 agrees at 10 bases. The CDR3 spans 15 residues. Trimming at V came to 5 bases and at J to 5 bases, leaving 6 bases not matched to a gene. The germline V gene encodes CDR1 KGHSH and CDR2 LQKENI. The CDR3 DNA is TGTGCCAGCTCAGGTTCCGGGACAGGGGATCAGCCCCAGCATTTT. This codes for CASSGSGTGDQPQHF.

This clonotype has more than one count but fewer than ten. The chain carries TRBV29-1 and TRBJ1-2; 7 positions match TRBD1. The CDR3 covers 11 residues. V lost 7 bases to trimming and J lost 12 bases; unmatched junction nucleotides: 11. Germline V gene data show CDR1 as SQVTM and CDR2 as ANQGSEA. The CDR3 here is CSARTGMKDTF. The CDR3 DNA reads as TGCAGCGCTCGGACAGGCATGAAAGACACCTTC. Drawing the rest from reference TRBV29-1 and TRBJ1-2, the complete variable domain is SAVISQKPSRDICQRGTSLTIQCQVDSQVTMMFWYRQQPGQSLTLIATANQGSEATYESGFVIDKFPISRPNLTFSTLTVSNMSPEDSSIYLCSARTGMKDTFGSGTRLTVV.

This clonotype has at least ten counts. This rearrangement joins TRBV6-5 to TRBJ2-5; TRBD1 matches 7 bases. With 5 bases clipped from V and 3 bases from J, the junction kept 3 bases outside the gene matches. The CDR3 covers 13 residues. CDR1 is MNHEY and CDR2 is SVGAGI in the germline V gene. CDR3 nucleotides: TGTGCCAGCAGTCCTACAGGGGAAGAGACCCAGTACTTC. It yields the protein CASSPTGEETQYF.

This clonotype was seen at least ten times. V is TRBV5-6 and J is TRBJ2-1; D call uncertain. Germline V gives CDR1 SGHDT, CDR2 YYEEEE. V was trimmed by 1 base and J by 0 bases, leaving 8 bases between them. The CDR3 has 15 residues. CDR3 sequence: CASSLSISSYNEQFF. The DNA for the CDR3 is TGTGCCAGCAGCTTGTCTATAAGCTCCTACAATGAGCAGTTCTTC.

V gene TRBV10-3 combines with J gene TRBJ2-6; D unresolved. V shed 8 bases and J shed 0 bases, with 5 bases lying between them. The length of the CDR3 is 13 residues. Germline V gene data show CDR1 as ENHRY and CDR2 as SYGVKD. CDR3 residues: CAISGSGANVLTF. CDR3 DNA sequence: TGTGCCATCTCAGGCTCTGGGGCCAACGTCCTGACTTTC.

There are many counts of this clonotype. The chain has TRBV20-1 and TRBJ1-6; 11 bases match TRBD1. Trimming at V came to 3 bases and at J to 0 bases, leaving 13 bases not matched to a gene. Germline CDR1 is DFQATT and CDR2 is SNEGSKA (reference sequence). The CDR3 runs to 20 residues. CDR3 in amino acids: CSARGGTGGYYSSYNSPLHF. CDR3 bases: TGCAGTGCTAGGGGCGGGACAGGGGGTTATTATAGCTCCTATAATTCACCCCTCCACTTT.

At least ten counts were recorded for this clonotype. The chain links TRBV19 to TRBJ2-7; no firm D call. Germline CDR1 LNHDA, CDR2 SQIVND (reference sequence). V was trimmed by 5 bases and J by 2 bases, leaving 10 bases between them. The CDR3 is 13 amino acids. The CDR3 here is CASSDSVAYEQYF. CDR3 bases: TGTGCCAGTAGTGATTCGGTGGCCTACGAGCAGTACTTC.

This clonotype showed up many times. The CDR3 region has the DNA TGTGCCTGGAAAAAGAGCGGGGTGAGCACAGATACGCAGTATTTT. Its protein is CAWKKSGVSTDTQYF. J is TRBJ2-3 and V is TRBV30; 7 nucleotides match TRBD2. The CDR3 extends over 15 amino acids. Looked up from germline, CDR1 is GTSNPN and CDR2 is SVGIG (reference sequence). With V trimmed by 4 bases and J by 0 bases, 7 bases remained unmatched. Complete variable domain (other parts from reference TRBV30 and TRBJ2-3): SQTIHQWPATLVQPVGSPLSLECTVEGTSNPNLYWYRQAAGRGLQLLFYSVGIGQISSEVPQNLSASRPQDRQFILSSKKLLLSDSGFYLCAWKKSGVSTDTQYFGPGTRLTVL.

The chain has TRBV9 and TRBJ1-2, with 7 positions matching TRBD1. Germline values: CDR1 SGDLS, CDR2 YYNGEE. J gave up 2 bases and V 0 bases, and 4 bases lay outside the gene matches. This CDR3 contains 15 residues. CDR3 sequence reads: CASSVEGGANYGYTF. The CDR3, as DNA: TGTGCCAGCAGCGTAGAAGGGGGCGCGAACTATGGCTACACCTTC.

This clonotype appeared a single time. V gene TRBV11-1 combines with J gene TRBJ2-3; 12 bases match TRBD2. The V segment lost 7 bases and the J segment 5 bases; nucleotides outside the gene matches: 7. Germline CDR1 and CDR2: SGHAT and FQDESV (reference sequence). The CDR3 sequence is 15 residues long. The CDR3: CASTASGGAVDTQYF. In DNA form, the CDR3 reads TGTGCCAGCACAGCTAGCGGGGGGGCCGTAGATACGCAGTATTTT.

The chain joins TRBV6-1 to TRBJ1-5; 8 nucleotides agree with TRBD1. From germline, CDR1 is MNHNS and CDR2 SASEGT. The CDR3 is made up of 17 amino acids. The V gene end was trimmed by 3 bases and the J gene end by 5 bases; junction bases not matched to a gene: 12. DNA of the CDR3: TGTGCCAGCAGTGATGCTGCCGGACAGGGCTTGGATCAGCCCCAGCATTTT. Amino acid sequence: CASSDAAGQGLDQPQHF.

This clonotype occurred many times. The V gene is TRBV12-3 or TRBV12-4, the J gene TRBJ1-1; 11 nucleotides align to TRBD1. V lost 5 bases, J lost 8 bases, and 4 bases stayed unmatched. This CDR3 region has 13 residues. CDR3 sequence: CASSPRTGGEAFF. The DNA of the CDR3 is TGTGCCAGCAGTCCCAGGACAGGGGGCGAAGCTTTCTTT.

This clonotype was seen at least ten times. In DNA form, the CDR3 reads TGCGCCAGCAGGTTACAGGGGGCTCCTAACTATGGCTACACCTTC. Translated: CASRLQGAPNYGYTF. The V call is TRBV5-1, the J call TRBJ1-2, with 9 nucleotides matching TRBD1. The V gene end was trimmed by 5 bases and the J gene end by 0 bases; junction bases not matched to a gene: 5. There are 15 residues in the CDR3. The germline gives CDR1 SGHRS, CDR2 YFSETQ.

This clonotype has a count of ten or more. The V gene is TRBV29-1, the J gene TRBJ2-3, with D possibly matching TRBD1 (6 bases). The CDR3 spans 14 residues. Germline V lookup: CDR1 SQVTM, CDR2 ANQGSEA. V gave up 7 bases and J gave up 6 bases, with 20 bases separating them. In nucleotides, the CDR3 is TGCAGCGCACAACAGGGTAACAATGCGGATACGCAGTATTTT. Protein: CSAQQGNNADTQYF.

There are many counts of this clonotype. V gene TRBV4-1 combines with J gene TRBJ1-2; D ambiguous. The V end lost 3 bases, the J end lost 8 bases, and 25 bases lay between the germline ends. Germline assignment: CDR1 MGHRA and CDR2 YSYEKL. The CDR3 is 17 amino acids. CDR3 sequence: CASSQGARGPLGGGYTF. CDR3 coding DNA: TGCGCCAGCAGCCAGGGCGCGCGCGGACCCTTGGGTGGAGGCTACACCTTC.

The chain links TRBV9 to TRBJ2-3, with 10 bases fitting TRBD2. The ends lost 0 bases at V and 2 bases at J; junction bases unmatched: 6. The CDR3 runs 17 residues. Germline lookup yields CDR1 SGDLS and CDR2 YYNGEE. CDR3 coding DNA: TGTGCCAGCAGCGTAGGTGAGCGGGGGGGATACACAGATACGCAGTATTTT. Translating gives CASSVGERGGYTDTQYF.

This clonotype was detected ten times or more. The J gene is TRBJ2-7, the V gene TRBV25-1, with 7 bases matching TRBD1. CDR1 MGHDK and CDR2 SYGVNS come from the germline V gene. Trimming cost V 5 bases and J 9 bases; bases outside gene matches: 10. The CDR3 is 13 residues long. Written as DNA, the CDR3 is TGTGCCAGCAGTTCGGCAGGGGGTGTCCGGCAGTACTTC. Its protein product is CASSSAGGVRQYF.

J is TRBJ1-2 and V is TRBV30; TRBD1 might be the D (5 bases). The CDR3 consists of 12 residues. Germline loops: CDR1 GTSNPN, CDR2 SVGIG (reference sequence). V gave up 4 bases and J gave up 4 bases, with 10 bases separating them. The DNA of the CDR3 is TGTGCCTGGAACGGGGGTGGCTATGGCTACACCTTC. Translated: CAWNGGGYGYTF.

This clonotype has at least ten counts. This sequence joins TRBV18 and TRBJ1-6; D is undetermined. V dropped 3 bases and J dropped 5 bases, with 8 bases sitting between them. The CDR3 contains 14 residues. Germline V gene sequence: CDR1 KGHSH, CDR2 LQKENI. CDR3 sequence: CASSPTGDNSPLHF. The CDR3 nucleotides read TGTGCCAGCTCACCTACGGGCGATAATTCACCCCTCCACTTT. Drawing the rest from reference TRBV18 and TRBJ1-6, the complete variable domain is NAGVMQNPRHLVRRRGQEARLRCSPMKGHSHVYWYRQLPEEGLKFMVYLQKENIIDESGMPKERFSAEFPKEGPSILRIQQVVRGDSAAYFCASSPTGDNSPLHFGNGTRLTVT.

The gene calls are TRBV11-2 and TRBJ2-2; 14 bases match TRBD2. V lost 3 bases, J lost 3 bases, and 9 bases stayed unmatched. CDR1 and CDR2 (germline): SGHAT, FQNNGV. This CDR3 has 19 amino acids. The CDR3 DNA is TGTGCCAGCAGCTTTTTAGGACTAGCGGGGGGTCCAGACACCGGGGAGCTGTTTTTT. Protein: CASSFLGLAGGPDTGELFF. Full variable domain (outside the CDR3, taken from reference TRBV11-2 and TRBJ2-2): EAGVAQSPRYKIIEKRQSVAFWCNPISGHATLYWYQQILGQGPKLLIQFQNNGVVDDSQLPKDRFSAERLKGVDSTLKIQPAKLEDSAVYLCASSFLGLAGGPDTGELFFGEGSRLTVL.

V and J are TRBV18 and TRBJ1-5; D might be TRBD1 (5 bases). The CDR3 has 14 amino acids. Trimming shortened V by 4 bases and J by 1 base, and 8 bases separated the two germline ends. CDR1 is KGHSH and CDR2 is LQKENI in the germline V gene. CDR3 coding DNA: TGTGCCAGCTCACTACAGGACAGCAATCAGCCCCAGCATTTT. Its protein is CASSLQDSNQPQHF.

This clonotype has more than one count but fewer than ten. V gene TRBV20-1 combines with J gene TRBJ2-2, with unresolved D. CDR1 and CDR2 (germline): DFQATT, SNEGSKA (reference sequence). Trimming removed 3 bases at V and 1 base at J, with 12 bases between. The CDR3 contains 15 residues. The CDR3 region has the DNA TGCAGTGCTAGTCGAGGCAGCCAGAACACCGGGGAGCTGTTTTTT. Protein sequence: CSASRGSQNTGELFF.

The rearrangement joins TRBV12-3 or TRBV12-4 to TRBJ2-5, with 7 bases lining up with TRBD2. CDR3 length equals 14 residues. V shed 8 bases, J shed 4 bases, and the junction held 10 bases outside the gene matches. The CDR3 here is CASANRDYRETQYF. The CDR3 DNA is TGTGCCAGCGCCAACCGGGACTACAGAGAGACCCAGTACTTC.

In regard to this clonotype: A much bigger clone sits one base away, suggesting this may be a read error. The chain is built from TRBV30 and TRBJ2-3; 8 bases line up with TRBD2. Germline CDR1 GTSNPN, CDR2 SVGIG (reference sequence). This CDR3 has 15 residues. V shed 1 base, J shed 6 bases, and the junction held 9 bases outside the gene matches. The CDR3 DNA reads as TGTGCCTGGAGTGCGGCGGGGGGCTGGCGGGATACGCAGTATTTT. The encoded protein is CAWSAAGGWRDTQYF.

This clonotype was detected ten times or more. This chain uses TRBV5-4 with TRBJ2-3; D might be TRBD2 (7 bases). Germline assignment: CDR1 SGHNT and CDR2 YYREEE (reference sequence). V shed 4 bases and J shed 4 bases, with 16 bases lying between them. The CDR3 sequence is 15 residues long. The CDR3 sequence: CASSPEWGGPDTQYF. DNA for the CDR3: TGTGCCAGCAGCCCTGAGTGGGGGGGGCCAGATACGCAGTATTTT.

This clonotype was observed at least ten times. The CDR3: CSAPKLTGLNQPQHF. In DNA, the CDR3 is TGCAGTGCTCCTAAACTGACAGGATTGAATCAGCCCCAGCATTTT. This chain connects TRBV20-1 to TRBJ1-5; tentatively, D is TRBD1 (6 bases). The CDR3 contains 15 residues. CDR1 and CDR2 from the germline V gene are DFQATT and SNEGSKA (reference sequence). V lost 5 bases to trimming and J lost 4 bases, with 18 bases between them.

There are many counts of this clonotype. J is TRBJ1-1 and V is TRBV20-1; 7 bases are a match to TRBD1. The J segment lost 3 bases and the V segment lost 7 bases, leaving 14 bases of the junction unmatched. Germline CDR1 is DFQATT and CDR2 is SNEGSKA (reference sequence). This CDR3 is built from 15 residues. CDR3 sequence reads: CSGHLRQGGHTEAFF. The CDR3 coding sequence is TGCAGTGGCCACCTTAGACAGGGAGGGCACACTGAAGCTTTCTTT.

This clonotype was counted only a few times. The chain's CDR3 is CASSLAGQGITTNEKLFF. The CDR3 DNA is TGCGCCAGCAGCTTGGCCGGACAGGGGATTACAACTAATGAAAAACTGTTTTTT. The chain carries TRBV5-1 and TRBJ1-4; 9 bases map to TRBD1. The CDR3 runs 18 residues. Per the germline V gene, CDR1 is SGHRS and CDR2 is YFSETQ. V lost 0 bases and J lost 0; bases outside the gene matches: 6.

The chain uses TRBV4-2 and TRBJ1-1; no clear D gene. V was pared by 0 bases and J by 8 bases, with 10 bases between. The CDR3 is 13 amino acids. In germline, CDR1 is LGHNA, CDR2 YNFKEQ. The CDR3 region is CASSQDPASEAFF. CDR3 in DNA: TGTGCCAGCAGCCAAGATCCTGCAAGCGAAGCTTTCTTT.

The rearrangement uses TRBV3-1 and TRBJ1-2; D gene uncertain. The CDR3 sequence is 13 residues long. The germline CDR1 and CDR2 sequences are LGHDT and YNNKEL (reference sequence). V gave up 1 base and J gave up 5 bases, with 8 bases separating them. The CDR3 nucleotides read TGTGCCAGCAGCCAAGCGGGATCGTATGGCTACACCTTC. Translated: CASSQAGSYGYTF.